This entry describes one T cell receptor beta chain. Its antigen is currently unknown. The data were obtained in a study of CXCR3-negative and CXCR3-positive naive CD8 T cells. General study points: Both naive subsets showed comparably high diversity, and memory CD8+ cells showed much lower diversity. For naive cells, CXCR3-negative and CXCR3-positive subsets had similar TRBV-TRBJ usage; for memory cells, usage differed.

5' RACE with UMI labels generated the TRB cDNA libraries. TCRdb re-called the 5' RACE reads; one entry per CDR3 protein, DNA not given. This repertoire comprises some 56,000 distinct CDR3 sequences; its ten largest clones make up more than 20%. Sequenced material: memory CD8+ T cells from blood. The clonotype comes from a human donor in good health. Some clones in this sample may be carry-over from other donors' samples.

This chain's CDR3 is CASSPPRLGSGEQYF. The rearrangement joins TRBV12-3 or TRBV12-4 to TRBJ2-7; as DNA is missing, the TRBD1 call by TCRdb cannot be tested. The CDR3 sequence is 15 residues long.